This T cell receptor beta chain was profiled in a study of metastatic and nonmetastatic thyroid tumors. Whole-study context: Patients with malignant and benign thyroid disease provided blood and tumor or nodule tissue, whose repertoires were compared. Findings and caveats of the study: Reported TCR beta diversity, measured in blood and tumor, was significantly higher for malignant thyroid tumors than for benign nodules.

CDR1 and CDR2 from the germline V gene are DFQATT and SNEGSKA (reference sequence). The CDR3 runs 14 residues. V lost 1 base, J lost 4 bases, and 3 bases stayed unmatched. Every patient was untreated before thyroid surgery. TCRdb re-called the PCR reads via MiXCR. The sample records about 5,500 clones, 25% to 30% being singletons. About this clone itself: Its matching antigen is unknown. This CDR3 is also generated by other DNA sequences in the sample.

The sample comprised adjacent normal tissue. J is TRBJ1-2 and V is TRBV20-1; 10 bases line up with TRBD1. The clonotype originates from a female donor with papillary thyroid cancer or a benign thyroid nodule (not recorded which). Some clones in this sample may be carry-over from other donors' samples. The CDR3 protein is CSARGDRGLYGYTF. The CDR3 DNA is TGCAGTGCTAGAGGCGACAGGGGGCTCTATGGCTACACCTTC.